These 25 T cell receptor beta chains were all obtained from the same sample, sequenced in a study of cytotoxic CD8 clonotypes in ibrutinib-treated CLL. TCRdb's copy holds only in-frame clones and misses some; the assay was immunoSEQ multiplex PCR. The sample shows roughly 24,000 clones, nearly 80% of them seen only once. The sequences come from PBMCs, collected before ibrutinib treatment. These receptors were obtained from a human donor with chronic lymphocytic leukemia.

DNA of the CDR3: TGTGCCAGCAGGACGGGTGAGACCCAGTACTTC. This codes for CASRTGETQYF. V usage is TRBV6-6 and J usage is TRBJ2-5; no reliable D call. Germline-derived CDR1 and CDR2 are MNHNY and SVGAGI (reference sequence). V was clipped by 6 bases and J by 5 bases, with 7 bases between them. This CDR3 has 11 amino acids.

The chain recombines TRBV11-2 with TRBJ2-7; a possible D gene is TRBD1 (5 bases). Germline V gene sequence: CDR1 SGHAT, CDR2 FQNNGV. There are 15 residues in the CDR3. Trimming left V 3 bases short and J 4 bases short, with 16 bases between. The CDR3 loop is CASSFAKGRDYEQYF. The CDR3 nucleotides are TGTGCCAGCAGCTTCGCGAAGGGCAGGGATTACGAGCAGTACTTC.

This clone was found a few times. CDR3 residues: CSVETGRGTDTQYF. CDR3 nucleotides: TGCAGCGTTGAAACCGGGAGAGGCACAGATACGCAGTATTTT. The chain couples TRBV29-1 to TRBJ2-3; D is possibly TRBD2 (6 bases). There are 14 residues in the CDR3. Germline V gives CDR1 SQVTM, CDR2 ANQGSEA. V shed 2 bases and J shed 1 base, with 10 bases lying between them.

This rearrangement joins TRBV2 to TRBJ2-7; perhaps TRBD2 as D (6 bases). CDR3 length: 14 residues. Trimming removed 4 bases at V and 7 bases at J, with 17 bases between. Germline V lookup: CDR1 SNHLY, CDR2 FYNNEI. The chain's CDR3 is CASSVLGGKGEQYF. In DNA, the CDR3 is TGTGCCAGCAGTGTACTTGGCGGGAAGGGGGAGCAGTACTTC.

The chain links TRBV30 to TRBJ1-2, with a tentative D call TRBD1 (5 bases). CDR3 size: 12 residues. Trimming cost V 3 bases and J 3 bases, with 8 bases left between them. The V gene's germline CDR1 is GTSNPN and CDR2 SVGIG (reference sequence). CDR3 sequence: CAWRDTYYGYTF. CDR3 coding DNA: TGTGCCTGGAGGGACACCTACTATGGCTACACCTTC.

In nucleotides, the CDR3 is TGTGCCAGCAGTTACAGCGGGAACACCGGGGAGCTGTTTTTT. This codes for CASSYSGNTGELFF. V usage is TRBV28 and J usage is TRBJ2-2; D possibly corresponds to TRBD2 (5 bases). Trimming took off 4 bases at V and 1 base at J, with 7 bases between the two ends. The CDR3 loop spans 14 amino acids. The germline gives CDR1 MDHEN, CDR2 SYDVKM.

The CDR3 DNA reads as TGTGCCAGCAGCACGGCTCTAGCGGGAATGGGGGAGACCCAGTACTTC. It yields the protein CASSTALAGMGETQYF. The chain links TRBV5-6 to TRBJ2-5; TRBD2 agrees at 9 bases. The V gene's germline CDR1 is SGHDT and CDR2 YYEEEE. The CDR3 extends over 16 amino acids. V gave up 4 bases and J gave up 5 bases; unmatched junction bases: 12.

V and J are TRBV6-6 and TRBJ2-3; 7 nucleotides agree with TRBD2. The CDR3 has 15 residues. Germline CDR1 and CDR2: MNHNY and SVGAGI (reference sequence). V shed 8 bases and J 2 bases; nucleotides not matched to a gene: 10. The CDR3 bases are TGTGCCAGCGGAGGGGCGGGAGTGGACACAGATACGCAGTATTTT. This sequence encodes CASGGAGVDTDTQYF.

The chain couples TRBV6-1 to TRBJ1-1; tentative D call: TRBD1 (6 bases). The length of the CDR3 is 15 residues. Germline values: CDR1 MNHNS, CDR2 SASEGT. Trimming stripped 1 base from V and 0 bases from J, with 9 bases between. The CDR3 loop reads CASSEEGGLNTEAFF. The CDR3 DNA follows: TGTGCCAGCAGTGAAGAGGGGGGGCTGAACACTGAAGCTTTCTTT.

The chain recombines TRBV18 with TRBJ1-3, with D uncertain. The CDR3 spans 16 residues. Germline loops: CDR1 KGHSH, CDR2 LQKENI. Trimming pared 2 bases from V and 0 bases from J, leaving 11 bases between. The CDR3 reads CASSPNNPSSGNTIYF. CDR3 coding DNA: TGTGCCAGCTCACCAAATAACCCGAGCTCTGGAAACACCATATATTTT.

The rearrangement joins TRBV27 to TRBJ1-5, with D tentatively TRBD1 (5 bases). V was trimmed by 4 bases and J by 5 bases, leaving 12 bases between them. This CDR3 comprises 14 residues. From germline, CDR1 is MNHEY and CDR2 SMNVEV (reference sequence). The CDR3 reads CASSSIVGHQPQHF. CDR3 sequence (DNA): TGTGCCAGCAGTTCAATTGTGGGACATCAGCCCCAGCATTTT.

Only a few counts were recorded for this clone. This chain connects TRBV5-4 to TRBJ1-2, with 7 bases identical to TRBD1. CDR1 is SGHNT and CDR2 is YYREEE in the germline V gene (reference sequence). J gave up 6 bases and V 4 bases, and 18 bases lay outside the gene matches. The CDR3 is 17 amino acids. Written as DNA, the CDR3 is TGTGCCAGCAGCCTGGACAACCGCGCCGTGCAGGGGGATGGCTACACCTTC. Residues: CASSLDNRAVQGDGYTF.

The J gene is TRBJ1-2, the V gene TRBV7-9; D is unclear. The CDR3 length is 12 residues. V lost 3 bases to trimming and J lost 9 bases, with 11 bases between them. Germline loops: CDR1 SEHNR, CDR2 FQNEAQ (reference sequence). Here the CDR3 reads CASSFRERSYTF. CDR3 nucleotides: TGTGCCAGCAGCTTCCGGGAAAGGAGCTACACCTTC.

Regarding this clone: At one boundary the junction diverges from the germline segment, which might be a read error. The chain is built from TRBV5-8 and TRBJ1-5; 7 bases line up with TRBD1. The CDR3 length is 15 residues. Looked up from germline, CDR1 is SGHTS and CDR2 is YDEGEE. The CDR3 region has the DNA TGTGCCAGCAGTTTGGATCCAGGGGGTAATCAGCCCCAGCATTTT. Amino acid sequence: CASSLDPGGNQPQHF.

The chain uses TRBV19 and TRBJ2-3; no definite D call. V was shortened by 2 bases and J by 2 bases, with 20 bases between the two germline ends. The germline CDR1 and CDR2 sequences are LNHDA and SQIVND (reference sequence). This CDR3 comprises 18 residues. The DNA of the CDR3 is TGTGCCAGTAGTATAAAAGGGTGGTTCAGCGTTAACACAGATACGCAGTATTTT. This encodes CASSIKGWFSVNTDTQYF.

The chain combines TRBV5-6 with TRBJ1-5; weak D call: TRBD1 (5 bases). The CDR3 has 16 residues. V was clipped by 3 bases and J by 0 bases, with 13 bases between them. Germline values: CDR1 SGHDT, CDR2 YYEEEE. The CDR3 coding sequence is TGTGCCAGCAGCTGGGGGGGACGGAGTAGCAATCAGCCCCAGCATTTT. Protein product: CASSWGGRSSNQPQHF.

This clone was detected a few times. The chain has TRBV18 and TRBJ1-1, with 10 bases matching TRBD1. CDR1 is KGHSH, CDR2 LQKENI, per germline. With V trimmed by 3 bases and J by 0 bases, 7 bases remained unmatched. This CDR3 contains 17 residues. CDR3 nucleotides: TGTGCCAGCTCACCGACTCCGGGACAGGGGCTGAACACTGAAGCTTTCTTT. This codes for CASSPTPGQGLNTEAFF.

V is TRBV27 and J is TRBJ2-1, with a possible D match to TRBD2 (7 bases). The CDR3 runs 15 residues. Per the germline V gene, CDR1 is MNHEY and CDR2 is SMNVEV (reference sequence). Deletions cut 3 bases from V and 6 bases from J, with 15 bases between. The CDR3 bases are TGTGCCAGCAGTTTTTTCCGGGGGGCGTCCAATGAGCAGTTCTTC. This sequence encodes CASSFFRGASNEQFF.

This chain joins TRBV27 and TRBJ2-7; 7 nucleotides agree with TRBD1. Germline V gives CDR1 MNHEY, CDR2 SMNVEV (reference sequence). This CDR3 comprises 13 residues. V gave up 8 bases and J gave up 9 bases; unmatched junction bases: 13. The CDR3 DNA is TGTGCCAGCTCCTCAGGGGGTTCCTCGAGGCAGTACTTC. Its protein is CASSSGGSSRQYF.

V usage is TRBV28 and J usage is TRBJ1-2; D may be TRBD1 (5 bases). V was clipped by 2 bases and J by 7 bases, with 8 bases between them. Germline CDR1 MDHEN, CDR2 SYDVKM. This CDR3 has 12 residues. The CDR3 here is CASSLQGGGYTF. The CDR3 DNA reads TGTGCCAGCAGTTTACAGGGCGGTGGCTACACCTTC.

This clone has just a few counts. The chain couples TRBV4-3 to TRBJ1-1; TRBD1 agrees at 9 bases. The trim removed 4 bases at V and 6 bases at J, leaving 12 bases unmatched. The germline V gene encodes CDR1 LGHNA and CDR2 YSLEER. The CDR3 runs 16 residues. The CDR3 loop is CASSPRTGDSWAEAFF. The CDR3 region has the DNA TGCGCCAGCAGCCCACGGACAGGGGATAGTTGGGCTGAAGCTTTCTTT.

This chain joins TRBV7-8 and TRBJ1-4; 7 nucleotides match TRBD1. V was pared by 3 bases and J by 8 bases, with 3 bases of the junction left unmatched. Germline V lookup: CDR1 SGHVS, CDR2 FQNEAQ. The CDR3 spans 13 residues. CDR3 nucleotide sequence: TGTGCCAGCAGCTTCAGGGGGGACGAAAAACTGTTTTTT. Residues: CASSFRGDEKLFF.

The count of this clone is one. V gene TRBV5-1 combines with J gene TRBJ2-7; the D gene is possibly TRBD2 (5 bases). CDR1 and CDR2 (germline): SGHRS, YFSETQ. This CDR3 has 14 residues. Trimming cost V 0 bases and J 2 bases, with 9 bases left between them. This chain's CDR3 is CASSLVGGAYEQYF. As DNA, the CDR3 is TGCGCCAGCAGCTTGGTTGGAGGAGCCTACGAGCAGTACTTC.

This clone was counted between two and nine times. The gene calls are TRBV27 and TRBJ2-7; D is unclear. Trimming shortened V by 4 bases and J by 3 bases, and 10 bases separated the two germline ends. Germline-derived CDR1 and CDR2 are MNHEY and SMNVEV (reference sequence). The CDR3 is made up of 13 amino acids. In DNA form, the CDR3 reads TGTGCCAGCAGTTATGGCAGCTTCTACGAGCAGTACTTC. Translation gives CASSYGSFYEQYF.

This chain links TRBV14 with TRBJ2-6; weak D call: TRBD2 (6 bases). V was shortened by 2 bases and J by 0 bases, with 8 bases between the two germline ends. CDR3 size: 16 residues. The germline CDR1 and CDR2 sequences are SGHDN and FVKESK. CDR3 DNA: TGTGCCAGCAGCCAATACGGGGGCTCTGGGGCCAACGTCCTGACTTTC. This translates into CASSQYGGSGANVLTF. The variable domain in full, with the rest retrieved from reference TRBV14 and TRBJ2-6, is EAGVTQFPSHSVIEKGQTVTLRCDPISGHDNLYWYRRVMGKEIKFLLHFVKESKQDESGMPNNRFLAERTGGTYSTLKVQPAELEDSGVYFCASSQYGGSGANVLTFGAGSRLTVL.